This entry describes one TCR beta chain. This sample is drawn from a study of blood T cell repertoires in COVID-19. For the study at large: Material from acute and convalescent COVID-19 was sourced from the United States, Italy and Spain.

Assay used: immunoSEQ multiplex PCR; TCRdb lists only in-frame clones, some missing. The table has 55,000 to 75,000 clones, around 82% seen once. This TCR came from a man aged 80 or over with active COVID-19. The specimen was peripheral blood.

CDR3 sequence reads: CASSSTGAGNTIYF. The DNA of the CDR3 is TGTGCCAGCAGTTCTACAGGGGCTGGAAACACCATATATTTT. The rearrangement uses TRBV27 and TRBJ1-3, with 7 bases aligning to TRBD1. This CDR3 contains 14 residues. Unmatched junction bases numbered 2, after V lost 4 bases and J lost 2 bases. In germline, CDR1 is MNHEY, CDR2 SMNVEV (reference sequence).